The rows below give T cell receptor beta chains drawn from one sample of a study of blood T cell repertoires in COVID-19. The table came from immunoSEQ multiplex PCR; TCRdb's copy has only in-frame clones and leaves some out. This sample carries fewer than 200,000 clones, roughly nine tenths of them seen once, and the ten largest clones take around 1.9%. Sequencing was carried out using peripheral blood. The receptors shown here come from a man younger than 30 who had recovered from COVID-19. The CDR3 runs from the conserved cysteine through the conserved F or W. A D gene is named only where the DNA matches it firmly. The listing skips clone size in some rows; elsewhere it reads once, few, many or a size class.

D,J,size,V,CDR3,DNA
TRBD1,TRBJ1-5,NA,TRBV5-8,CASSSGTGDSNQPQHF,TGTGCCAGCAGCTCCGGGACAGGGGATAGCAATCAGCCCCAGCATTTT
TRBD1,TRBJ1-3,NA,TRBV2,CASSEKDRGLGNTIYF,TGTGCCAGCAGTGAAAAGGACAGGGGGCTTGGAAACACCATATATTTT
NA,TRBJ2-7,NA,TRBV11-2,CASSLGETGSPYEQYF,TGTGCCAGCAGCTTAGGGGAGACAGGTTCTCCCTACGAGCAGTACTTC
TRBD2,TRBJ2-2,NA,TRBV6-2/TRBV6-3,CASSYFGTSGVSNTGELFF,TGTGCCAGCAGTTACTTTGGGACTAGCGGGGTCTCGAACACCGGGGAGCTGTTTTTT
TRBD2,TRBJ2-7,NA,TRBV2,CASRTLAGGPDEQYF,TGTGCCAGCAGAACCCTAGCGGGAGGGCCCGACGAGCAGTACTTC
TRBD2,TRBJ2-1,NA,TRBV9,CASSTRTSGRAFGNEQFF,TGTGCCAGCAGCACCCGGACTAGCGGGAGGGCCTTTGGCAATGAGCAGTTCTTC
NA,TRBJ1-3,NA,TRBV9,CASSVGRDFPTGNTIYF,TGTGCCAGCAGCGTAGGTCGAGACTTTCCCACTGGAAACACCATATATTTT
TRBD1,TRBJ1-2,once,TRBV9,CASSAGTGPGGYTF,TGTGCCAGCAGCGCTGGGACAGGCCCAGGGGGCTACACCTTC
TRBD1,TRBJ2-3,NA,TRBV6-2/TRBV6-3,CASSYLTGYGTDTQYF,TGTGCCAGCAGTTACTTGACAGGGTACGGCACAGATACGCAGTATTTT
NA,TRBJ2-3,once,TRBV19,CASSIDLWGADTQYF,TGTGCCAGTAGTATCGACCTTTGGGGGGCAGATACGCAGTATTTT
NA,TRBJ1-1,NA,TRBV6-2/TRBV6-3,CASSYRPPRAEAFF,TGTGCCAGCAGTTACCGACCCCCTCGGGCTGAAGCTTTCTTT
NA,TRBJ1-5,NA,TRBV6-5,CASSPHRNSNQPQHF,TGTGCCAGCAGCCCCCACAGGAATAGCAATCAGCCCCAGCATTTT
TRBD1,TRBJ1-5,NA,TRBV3-1/TRBV3-2,CASSPDRVGQPQHF,TGTGCCAGCAGCCCAGACAGGGTAGGTCAGCCCCAGCATTTT
NA,TRBJ1-5,NA,TRBV4-1,CASSLRGDGSNQPQHF,TGCGCCAGCAGCCTCCGGGGGGACGGTAGCAATCAGCCCCAGCATTTT